This T cell receptor beta chain was captured in a study of control samples from healthy donors and cancer patients. Profiled with immunoSEQ multiplex PCR; TCRdb holds only in-frame clones, not every one. The sample yields 130,000 to 150,000 clones, about 89% seen once. This CDR3 contains 14 residues. CDR1 is GTSNPN, CDR2 SVGIG, per germline (reference sequence). V lost 4 bases and J lost 2; bases outside the gene matches: 3. This rearrangement joins TRBV30 to TRBJ2-4; 9 bases agree with TRBD1. This receptor was obtained from a man aged 25 to 40 in good health. The sample consisted of blood. This chain's CDR3 is CAWKHRGPKNIQYF. CDR3 nucleotides: TGTGCCTGGAAGCACAGGGGGCCCAAAAACATTCAGTACTTC.